This T cell receptor beta chain was identified during a study of CD8 T cells in ankylosing spondylitis. This clonotype appeared many times. Its antigen is undetermined. It was by quantitative 5'-RACE with molecular barcodes that TCR beta libraries were made. TCRdb called the 5' RACE reads again in MiXCR, with one record for every CDR3 protein. Here the sample spans approximately 100,000 distinct CDR3 sequences, about 8.6% being singletons. Study-wide results and caveats: Previously reported in reactive arthritis synovial fluid and blood were some of the motif variants.

The CDR3 is 13 residues long. The germline CDR1 and CDR2 sequences are SEHNR and FQNEAQ (reference sequence). Trimming took 4 bases from V and 9 from J, leaving 15 bases between them. The sample taken for sequencing was blood, either unsorted or a sorted T cell fraction (not recorded which). This chain links TRBV7-9 with TRBJ2-5; a weak D match, TRBD1 (5 bases). The source of this sequence is a male donor with ankylosing spondylitis or in good health (not recorded which). The CDR3 nucleotides are TGTGCCAGCAGCTCGACAGTGGCGATTCCCCAGTACTTC. Residues: CASSSTVAIPQYF.